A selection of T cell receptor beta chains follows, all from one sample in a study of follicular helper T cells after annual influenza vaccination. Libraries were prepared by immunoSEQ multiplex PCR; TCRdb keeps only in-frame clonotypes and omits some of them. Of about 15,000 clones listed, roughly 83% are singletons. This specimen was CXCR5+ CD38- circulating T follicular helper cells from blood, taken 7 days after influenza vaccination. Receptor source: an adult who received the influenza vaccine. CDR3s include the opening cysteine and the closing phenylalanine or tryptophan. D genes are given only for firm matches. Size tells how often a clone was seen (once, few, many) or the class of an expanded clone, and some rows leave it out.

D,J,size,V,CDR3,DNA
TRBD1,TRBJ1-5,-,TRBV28,CASRSGTDYNQPQHF,TGTGCCAGCAGATCCGGGACAGACTACAATCAGCCCCAGCATTTT
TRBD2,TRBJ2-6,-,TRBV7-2,CASSRDYGALIAF,TGTGCCAGCAGCAGGGACTACGGTGCGCTTATCGCTTTC
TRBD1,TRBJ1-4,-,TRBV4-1,CASRGPGQGSEKLFF,TGCGCCAGCAGAGGTCCGGGACAGGGATCTGAAAAACTGTTTTTT
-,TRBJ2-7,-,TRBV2,CASREDGGYEQYF,TGTGCCAGCAGGGAGGACGGGGGCTACGAGCAGTACTTC
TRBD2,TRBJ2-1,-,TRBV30,CAWSVLPTSSNEQFF,TGTGCCTGGAGTGTCCTTCCGACTAGCTCCAATGAGCAGTTCTTC
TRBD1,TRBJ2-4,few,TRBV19,CASSIWTGRAKNIQYF,TGTGCCAGTAGTATCTGGACAGGGCGAGCCAAAAACATTCAGTACTTC
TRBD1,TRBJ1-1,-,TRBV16,CASSQDRDTEAFF,TGTGCCAGCAGCCAAGACAGGGACACTGAAGCTTTCTTT
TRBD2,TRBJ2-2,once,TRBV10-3,CAISERTSENTGELFF,TGTGCCATCAGTGAGAGAACTAGCGAGAACACCGGGGAGCTGTTTTTT
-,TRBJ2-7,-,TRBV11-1,CASSLGQVASYEQYF,TGTGCCAGCAGCTTAGGGCAGGTGGCTTCCTACGAGCAGTACTTC
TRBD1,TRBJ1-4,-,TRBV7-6,CASSQNRDRGGEKLFF,TGTGCCAGCAGCCAAAACCGGGACAGGGGAGGTGAAAAACTGTTTTTT
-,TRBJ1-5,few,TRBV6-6,CASQAGTAQHF,TGTGCCAGCCAAGCGGGGACGGCCCAGCATTTT
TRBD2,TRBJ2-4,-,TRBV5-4,CASSFPSGSPKNIQYF,TGTGCCAGCAGCTTTCCTAGCGGGAGCCCCAAAAACATTCAGTACTTC
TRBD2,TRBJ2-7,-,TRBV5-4,CASSLDASGRGEQYF,TGTGCCAGCAGCTTGGACGCTAGCGGGAGAGGCGAGCAGTACTTC
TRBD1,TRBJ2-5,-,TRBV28,CASTRGQWGTQYF,TGTGCCAGCACCAGGGGGCAATGGGGGACCCAGTACTTC
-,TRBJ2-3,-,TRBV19,CASSPDLDTQYF,TGTGCCAGTAGCCCAGATCTAGATACGCAGTATTTT
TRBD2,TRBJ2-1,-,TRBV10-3,CAISGSGKGTEQFF,TGTGCCATCAGTGGTAGCGGGAAGGGTACCGAGCAGTTCTTC
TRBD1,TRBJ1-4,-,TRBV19,CASNPSQGAGEKLFF,TGTGCCAGTAATCCATCACAGGGGGCTGGTGAAAAACTGTTTTTT
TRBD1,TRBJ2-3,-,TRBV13,CASRGRTGSPDTQYF,TGTGCCAGCAGGGGACGGACAGGGAGTCCAGATACGCAGTATTTT
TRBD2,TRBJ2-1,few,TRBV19,CASSIMGGGSYNEQFF,TGTGCCAGTAGTATTATGGGCGGGGGGAGCTACAATGAGCAGTTCTTC
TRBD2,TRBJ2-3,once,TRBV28,CASSWIGREASTDTQYF,TGTGCCAGCAGTTGGATTGGGAGGGAGGCTAGCACAGATACGCAGTATTTT
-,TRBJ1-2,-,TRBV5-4,CAGGYSGNYGYTF,TGTGCCGGAGGGTACAGCGGTAACTATGGCTACACCTTC
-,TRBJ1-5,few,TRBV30,CAYAKQAGSNQPQHF,TGTGCTTACGCGAAGCAAGCGGGAAGCAATCAGCCCCAGCATTTT
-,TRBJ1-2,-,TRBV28,CASGGWQGLGYTF,TGTGCCAGCGGGGGGTGGCAAGGCCTTGGCTACACCTTC
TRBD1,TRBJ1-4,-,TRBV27,CASSYRGLGNEKLFF,TGTGCCAGCAGTTACAGGGGGCTGGGTAATGAAAAACTGTTTTTT
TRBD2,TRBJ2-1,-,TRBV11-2,CASSLTLAGAYNEQFF,TGTGCCAGCAGCCTAACCCTAGCGGGGGCCTACAATGAGCAGTTCTTC
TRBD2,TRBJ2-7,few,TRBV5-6,CASKLGAGGTYEQYF,TGTGCCAGCAAGCTTGGAGCGGGAGGAACCTACGAGCAGTACTTC
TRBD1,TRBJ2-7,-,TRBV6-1,CASIAGDRNYEQYF,TGTGCCAGCATAGCAGGGGACAGGAACTACGAGCAGTACTTC
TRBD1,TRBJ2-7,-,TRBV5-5,CASSPRDRGREQYF,TGTGCCAGCAGCCCTCGGGACAGGGGGCGTGAGCAGTACTTC
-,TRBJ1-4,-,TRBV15,CATSRGGHRASEKLFF,TGTGCCACCAGCAGAGGCGGACACCGGGCAAGTGAAAAACTGTTTTTT
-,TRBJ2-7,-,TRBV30,CAWSVGSQGLEQYF,TGTGCCTGGAGTGTAGGCAGCCAGGGGCTCGAGCAGTACTTC
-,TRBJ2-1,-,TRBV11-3,CASSLSRGGVSYNEQFF,TGTGCCAGCAGCTTAAGTAGAGGCGGGGTCTCCTACAATGAGCAGTTCTTC
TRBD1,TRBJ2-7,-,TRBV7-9,CASSQNPGQGDYEQYF,TGTGCCAGCAGCCAAAATCCGGGACAGGGCGACTACGAGCAGTACTTC
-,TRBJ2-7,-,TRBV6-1,CASNFGSSSYEQYF,TGTGCCAGCAATTTCGGGAGCAGCTCCTACGAGCAGTACTTC
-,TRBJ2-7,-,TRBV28,CASSFTQDEQYF,TGTGCCAGCAGTTTCACGCAGGACGAGCAGTACTTC
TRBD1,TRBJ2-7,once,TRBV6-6,CASSLGQGGYEQYF,TGTGCCAGCAGCTTGGGACAGGGTGGCTACGAGCAGTACTTC
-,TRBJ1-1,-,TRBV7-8,CASSPQGRKAEAFF,TGTGCCAGCAGTCCTCAGGGTCGGAAGGCTGAAGCTTTCTTT
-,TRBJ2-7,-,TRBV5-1,CASSPAGRGGIYEQYF,TGCGCCAGCAGCCCCGCTGGTCGGGGAGGAATCTACGAGCAGTACTTC
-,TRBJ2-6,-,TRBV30,CAWSVARVRSGANVLTF,TGTGCCTGGAGTGTCGCCAGGGTACGCTCTGGGGCCAACGTCCTGACTTTC
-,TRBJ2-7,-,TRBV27,CASSPTPGLHSYEQYF,TGTGCCAGCAGTCCCACCCCGGGACTTCACTCCTACGAGCAGTACTTC
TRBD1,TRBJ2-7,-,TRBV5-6,CASSSLWDRGAYEQYF,TGTGCCAGCAGCTCACTTTGGGACAGGGGAGCCTACGAGCAGTACTTC
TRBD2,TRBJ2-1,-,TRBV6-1,CASTRTSGGGEQFF,TGTGCCAGCACTCGGACTAGCGGGGGGGGTGAGCAGTTCTTC
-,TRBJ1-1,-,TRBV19,CASSELGTEAFF,TGTGCCAGTAGTGAGCTCGGCACTGAAGCTTTCTTT
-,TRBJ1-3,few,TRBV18,CASSLQGNTIYF,TGTGCCAGCTCACTGCAGGGAAACACCATATATTTT
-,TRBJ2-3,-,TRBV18,CASSPFRSDTQYF,TGTGCCAGCTCCCCTTTCCGTTCGGATACGCAGTATTTT